The 2 T cell receptor beta chains listed next were all sequenced from one sample in a study of blood T cell repertoires in COVID-19. Generated by immunoSEQ multiplex PCR, the TCRdb table keeps only in-frame clones and is missing some. The repertoire has some 460,000 clones, roughly 87% of them found once; the top ten carry over 1.5%. Sample: PBMCs or T cells enriched from blood (not recorded which). The receptors shown here come from a woman between 18 and 29 years old with acute COVID-19.

This sequence joins TRBV4-1 and TRBJ1-2; no firm D call. Trimming took 1 base from V and 1 from J, leaving 13 bases between them. CDR1 is MGHRA, CDR2 YSYEKL, per germline. The length of the CDR3 is 16 residues. CDR3 bases: TGCGCCAGCAGCCAAGTAGCCCCGGGGATTAACTATGGCTACACCTTC. Translating it yields CASSQVAPGINYGYTF.

The chain recombines TRBV18 with TRBJ1-4; D is perhaps TRBD1 (5 bases). The CDR3 has 11 residues. CDR1 and CDR2 (germline): KGHSH, LQKENI. The V end was cut by 3 bases, the J end by 12 bases, with 8 bases between. CDR3 in DNA: TGTGCCAGCTCACCGGGGGAGGAACTGTTTTTT. Residues: CASSPGEELFF.